One and the same sample provided the 28 T cell receptor beta chains below, sequenced in a study of blood T cell repertoires in COVID-19 (dated by TCRdb to between 2020 and 2021). Library prep was done by the immunoSEQ multiplex PCR assay. Here the immuneACCESS table is served through TCRdb, limited to in-frame sequences with V and J called. Missing clones are a known gap in these copies; in checked studies unresolved V genes cover under half, and the rest lacks a known reason. This sample comprises about 110,000 clones, around 90% of them detected only once. In total, the top ten clones hold around 4.8% of the sample. Sequenced material: peripheral blood. The source of these receptors is a human donor in a cohort sampled during active COVID-19.

This clone was detected only once. V and J are TRBV7-3 and TRBJ2-5; 7 bases line up with TRBD1. Germline CDR1 reads SGHTA; CDR2 reads FQGTGA. The V and J ends lost 6 bases and 1 base, in that order; junction bases with no gene match: 26. The length of the CDR3 is 21 residues. The CDR3 is CASSSYQGVTANPRSQETQYF. In DNA, the CDR3 is TGTGCCAGCAGTTCATATCAGGGGGTCACGGCCAACCCTCGATCCCAAGAGACCCAGTACTTC.

This clone was counted ten times or more. The rearrangement uses TRBV19 and TRBJ1-2; a possible D gene is TRBD1 (6 bases). Trimming stripped 6 bases from V and 2 bases from J, with 16 bases between. Germline CDR1 reads LNHDA; CDR2 reads SQIVND (reference sequence). The CDR3 is 15 amino acids. CDR3 bases: TGTGCCAGTAGCCCTACCGGGACAAGCAACTATGGCTACACCTTC. It translates to CASSPTGTSNYGYTF.

The chain combines TRBV7-3 with TRBJ2-7; a possible D gene is TRBD2 (6 bases). This CDR3 has 13 residues. CDR1 SGHTA and CDR2 FQGTGA come from the germline V gene. V was cut by 5 bases and J by 6 bases, with 14 bases left in between. CDR3 amino acids: CASSPQGLGEQYF. The CDR3 nucleotides read TGTGCCAGCAGCCCCCAGGGACTGGGCGAGCAGTACTTC.

The chain joins TRBV10-1 to TRBJ2-7, with TRBD2 identical over 8 bases. Trimming took 2 bases from V and 4 from J; bases not matched to a gene: 10. The germline V gene has CDR1 WNHNN and CDR2 SYGVQD (reference sequence). The CDR3 runs 16 residues. The CDR3 nucleotides are TGCGCCAGCAGTGAGACGGCGGGGGGACGGATTTACGAGCAGTACTTC. It codes for CASSETAGGRIYEQYF.

The rearrangement links TRBV7-3 to TRBJ2-1; D unresolved. The CDR3 contains 13 residues. The V end lost 5 bases, the J end lost 3 bases, and 8 bases lay between the germline ends. CDR1 and CDR2 (germline): SGHTA, FQGTGA. The CDR3 region is CASSPAIYNEQFF. Here the CDR3 DNA reads TGTGCCAGCAGCCCAGCGATCTACAATGAGCAGTTCTTC.

CDR3 loop: CASGASGRPYNEQFF. CDR3 coding DNA: TGCGCCAGCGGGGCTAGCGGGAGGCCATACAATGAGCAGTTCTTC. This rearrangement joins TRBV5-1 to TRBJ2-1, with 11 bases fitting TRBD2. Germline CDR1 and CDR2: SGHRS and YFSETQ. The CDR3 runs to 15 residues. V was clipped by 7 bases and J by 4 bases; unmatched bases: 7. Complete variable domain (other parts from reference TRBV5-1 and TRBJ2-1): KAGVTQTPRYLIKTRGQQVTLSCSPISGHRSVSWYQQTPGQGLQFLFEYFSETQRNKGNFPGRFSGRQFSNSRSEMNVSTLELGDSALYLCASGASGRPYNEQFFGPGTRLTVL.

The chain carries TRBV19 and TRBJ1-1; D is possibly TRBD1 (5 bases). Germline CDR1 reads LNHDA; CDR2 reads SQIVND (reference sequence). Trimming cost V 5 bases and J 1 base, with 14 bases left between them. The CDR3 has 15 amino acids. DNA of the CDR3: TGTGCCAGTAGTTCGTGGGGGGGATCGAACACTGAAGCTTTCTTT. This codes for CASSSWGGSNTEAFF.

The chain uses TRBV7-4 and TRBJ1-5, with TRBD1 identical over 10 bases. This CDR3 comprises 17 residues. The J segment lost 0 bases and the V segment lost 6 bases, leaving 8 bases of the junction unmatched. Germline lookup yields CDR1 SGHVT and CDR2 SQSDAQ. The CDR3 here is CASRTRDRGYSNQPQHF. The CDR3 DNA reads as TGTGCCAGCAGAACCCGGGACAGGGGCTATAGCAATCAGCCCCAGCATTTT.

The chain couples TRBV10-2 to TRBJ2-3; 12 bases agree with TRBD2. Germline CDR1 and CDR2: WSHSY and SAAADI. CDR3 size: 17 residues. V shed 7 bases and J 2 bases; nucleotides not matched to a gene: 10. CDR3 protein: CASTGIGLAGNTDTQYF. The CDR3 nucleotides read TGCGCCAGCACCGGAATCGGACTAGCGGGAAACACAGATACGCAGTATTTT.

This chain links TRBV5-1 with TRBJ1-1; D not certain. Trimming shortened V by 1 base and J by 1 base, and 8 bases separated the two germline ends. The CDR3 runs to 14 residues. Germline lookup yields CDR1 SGHRS and CDR2 YFSETQ. The CDR3 nucleotides read TGCGCCAGCAGCTTGTCACAAACGAACACTGAAGCTTTCTTT. Its translation: CASSLSQTNTEAFF.

The chain recombines TRBV10-3 with TRBJ2-7, with D uncertain. V shed 6 bases and J shed 3 bases, with 12 bases lying between them. The germline V gene has CDR1 ENHRY and CDR2 SYGVKD. This CDR3 has 13 residues. CDR3 protein: CAISSRGDYEQYF. CDR3 DNA: TGTGCCATCAGCTCCCGAGGCGACTACGAGCAGTACTTC.

The chain recombines TRBV9 with TRBJ2-5, with 10 bases fitting TRBD2. The CDR3 length is 16 residues. Germline lookup yields CDR1 SGDLS and CDR2 YYNGEE. Unmatched junction bases numbered 6, after V lost 4 bases and J lost 0 bases. CDR3 residues: CASSSRTSGNQETQYF. The CDR3 DNA is TGTGCCAGCAGCTCCCGGACTAGCGGAAACCAAGAGACCCAGTACTTC.

The chain links TRBV12-3 or TRBV12-4 to TRBJ2-1; D is unclear. The V end lost 6 bases, the J end lost 8 bases, and 8 bases lay between the germline ends. The CDR3 runs 11 residues. Here the CDR3 reads CASSVQDEQFF. CDR3 nucleotide sequence: TGTGCCAGCAGCGTCCAGGATGAGCAGTTCTTC.

CDR3 amino acids: CASTKQSSYEQYF. The CDR3 DNA is TGTGCCAGCACAAAACAAAGCTCCTACGAGCAGTACTTC. J is TRBJ2-7 and V is TRBV12-3 or TRBV12-4; no clear D gene. The V gene lost 7 bases and the J gene lost 0 bases, with 10 bases spanning the gap. This CDR3 has 13 amino acids.

This chain joins TRBV14 and TRBJ2-1, with D possibly TRBD1 on 6 matching bases. The CDR3 is 15 amino acids. V lost 2 bases, J lost 4 bases, and 12 bases lay in between. Germline V gene lookup returns CDR1 SGHDN and CDR2 FVKESK. CDR3 protein: CASSQLSGAYNEQFF. The CDR3 DNA reads as TGTGCCAGCAGCCAATTATCAGGGGCATACAATGAGCAGTTCTTC.

This chain uses TRBV5-1 with TRBJ2-1; D remains unclear. V was pared by 2 bases and J by 0 bases, with 15 bases between. Germline-derived CDR1 and CDR2 are SGHRS and YFSETQ. CDR3 length: 17 amino acids. CDR3 DNA: TGCGCCAGCAGCTTCCCTCAGCAGGAAAGCTCCTACAATGAGCAGTTCTTC. Amino acid sequence: CASSFPQQESSYNEQFF. The variable domain in full, with the rest retrieved from reference TRBV5-1 and TRBJ2-1, is KAGVTQTPRYLIKTRGQQVTLSCSPISGHRSVSWYQQTPGQGLQFLFEYFSETQRNKGNFPGRFSGRQFSNSRSEMNVSTLELGDSALYLCASSFPQQESSYNEQFFGPGTRLTVL.

CDR3 DNA sequence: TGTGCCAGTAGAGGGACAGGACACACTGAAGCTTTCTTT. It codes for CASRGTGHTEAFF. The genes are TRBV19 and TRBJ1-1; 8 bases are a match to TRBD1. Trimming removed 6 bases from V and 3 bases from J; junction bases left unmatched: 3. The length of the CDR3 is 13 residues. The germline V gene encodes CDR1 LNHDA and CDR2 SQIVND (reference sequence).

A single count supports this clone. The V gene is TRBV9, the J gene TRBJ2-3; possibly TRBD2 for D (5 bases). The CDR3 is 15 residues long. Germline assignment: CDR1 SGDLS and CDR2 YYNGEE. V was clipped by 5 bases and J by 0 bases, with 13 bases between them. CDR3 DNA sequence: TGTGCCAGCAGAGCCCCGGGGTATAGCACAGATACGCAGTATTTT. Residues: CASRAPGYSTDTQYF.

V is TRBV10-3 and J is TRBJ2-2, with D possibly matching TRBD2 (7 bases). Germline loops: CDR1 ENHRY, CDR2 SYGVKD. Trimming left V 10 bases short and J 3 bases short, with 15 bases between. The CDR3 loop spans 14 amino acids. CDR3: CATRGAVDTGELFF. The CDR3 bases are TGTGCCACCCGGGGGGCAGTGGACACCGGGGAGCTGTTTTTT.

The chain employs TRBV28 and TRBJ2-6, with D maybe TRBD1 (5 bases). Trimming stripped 2 bases from V and 1 base from J, with 18 bases between. This CDR3 has 19 residues. CDR1 and CDR2 (germline): MDHEN, SYDVKM. The CDR3 DNA is TGTGCCAGCAGTTTAACTCTTGTTGGGGCGCGGTCTGGGGCCAACGTCCTGACTTTC. It codes for CASSLTLVGARSGANVLTF. The full variable domain, rest sourced from reference TRBV28 and TRBJ2-6, is DVKVTQSSRYLVKRTGEKVFLECVQDMDHENMFWYRQDPGLGLRLIYFSYDVKMKEKGDIPEGYSVSREKKERFSLILESASTNQTSMYLCASSLTLVGARSGANVLTFGAGSRLTVL.

Here the CDR3 DNA reads TGTGCCAGCAGCCCGGGACAGAATCTGAACACTGAAGCTTTCTTT. Translation gives CASSPGQNLNTEAFF. The genes are TRBV3-1 (or the pseudogene TRBV3-2) and TRBJ1-1; 7 bases are a match to TRBD1. This CDR3 contains 15 residues. Trimming took 4 bases from V and 0 from J; bases not matched to a gene: 5. CDR1 LGHDT and CDR2 YNNKEL come from the germline V gene (reference sequence).

V is TRBV7-9 and J is TRBJ1-1; D not certain. V was clipped by 2 bases and J by 0 bases, with 7 bases between them. Germline CDR1 SEHNR, CDR2 FQNEAQ (reference sequence). This CDR3 has 14 residues. CDR3 nucleotide sequence: TGTGCCAGCAGCTTACGAGGGCTGAACACTGAAGCTTTCTTT. It codes for CASSLRGLNTEAFF. Based on the CDR3 plus reference TRBV7-9 and TRBJ1-1, the full variable domain is DTGVSQNPRHKITKRGQNVTFRCDPISEHNRLYWYRQTLGQGPEFLTYFQNEAQLEKSRLLSDRFSAERPKGSFSTLEIQRTEQGDSAMYLCASSLRGLNTEAFFGQGTRLTVV.

The count of this clone is one. The chain couples TRBV10-2 to TRBJ2-1, with TRBD1 identical over 7 bases. The trim removed 2 bases at V and 6 bases at J, leaving 7 bases unmatched. The CDR3 has 15 amino acids. Germline CDR1 reads WSHSY; CDR2 reads SAAADI. CDR3 amino acids: CASSEHRGVVNEQFF. The CDR3 DNA reads as TGCGCCAGCAGTGAGCACAGGGGCGTCGTCAATGAGCAGTTCTTC.

The chain joins TRBV15 to TRBJ2-3; perhaps TRBD2 as D (5 bases). The CDR3 contains 19 residues. Trimming removed 5 bases at V and 3 bases at J, with 27 bases between. Germline V gene lookup returns CDR1 LNHNV and CDR2 YYDKDF (reference sequence). CDR3 protein: CATSRPKTGWSSRTDTQYF. Written as DNA, the CDR3 is TGTGCCACCAGCCGACCTAAAACGGGATGGTCGAGTAGGACAGATACGCAGTATTTT.

The chain carries TRBV4-2 and TRBJ2-2, with 9 bases that match TRBD1. The germline gives CDR1 LGHNA, CDR2 YNFKEQ. V dropped 0 bases and J dropped 5; count of bases not matched to a gene: 7. There are 17 residues in the CDR3. The DNA of the CDR3 is TGTGCCAGCAGCCAAGAGCCCGGGACAGGGAATACCGGGGAGCTGTTTTTT. It specifies CASSQEPGTGNTGELFF.

The chain joins TRBV6-5 to TRBJ2-1; D ambiguous. Trimming cost V 7 bases and J 10 bases, with 17 bases left between them. Germline loops: CDR1 MNHEY, CDR2 SVGAGI. The CDR3 consists of 13 residues. CDR3 protein: CASNLGMVEEQFF. CDR3 nucleotide sequence: TGTGCCAGCAACCTGGGTATGGTGGAGGAGCAGTTCTTC.

V gene TRBV4-2 combines with J gene TRBJ1-2; D perhaps matches TRBD1 (5 bases). The CDR3 totals 15 residues. Germline values: CDR1 LGHNA, CDR2 YNFKEQ. The germline V and J ends were trimmed by 1 base and 8 bases, with 17 bases remaining between them. CDR3 protein: CASSQGLADGGGYTF. The DNA of the CDR3 is TGTGCCAGCAGCCAAGGGCTCGCGGACGGGGGAGGCTACACCTTC.

This chain joins TRBV28 and TRBJ2-7; D not certain. Germline V gives CDR1 MDHEN, CDR2 SYDVKM. V lost 3 bases, J lost 2 bases, and 5 bases lay in between. The CDR3 spans 12 residues. The CDR3 is CASSFSAYEQYF. The CDR3 DNA sequence: TGTGCCAGCAGTTTCAGCGCCTACGAGCAGTACTTC.